This T cell receptor (beta chain) was documented in a study of Graves' ophthalmopathy and Graves' hyperthyroidism. A duration under 3 months, NOSPECS ≥4, CAS ≥3 and moderate-to-severe activity characterized the donors with ophthalmopathy. The CDR3 is 18 residues long. V lost 0 bases, J lost 3 bases, and 15 bases lay in between. Germline V gene data show CDR1 as LGHNA and CDR2 as YSLEER. For repertoire sequencing, the TCR beta CDR3 regions were amplified from RNA transcripts. An opening RT-PCR round employed HTBI primers and preceded a second-round multiplex PCR. TCRdb used MiXCR to reprocess the multiplex PCR reads, holding one entry per CDR3 protein. This table holds under 250,000 distinct CDR3 sequences, 25% to 35% found once. General study results and limits: The model flagged ophthalmopathy progression at more than 60% sensitivity and 72% to 85% specificity. Distinction of ophthalmopathy from stable hyperthyroidism by a 13-signature model reached nearly 90% sensitivity and approximately 81% specificity. Blood was where most expanded thyroid clonotypes above 0.001 frequency also turned up.

At least ten counts were recorded for this clonotype. What it binds is not known. Sequences were obtained from peripheral blood. This chain uses TRBV4-3 with TRBJ2-6; D is perhaps TRBD1 or TRBD2 (5 bases each). This clonotype originated in a man aged 45-60 years with Graves' ophthalmopathy. CDR3 region: CASSQDGLGVGGANVLTF. CDR3 sequence (DNA): TGCGCCAGCAGCCAAGATGGTTTGGGGGTCGGTGGGGCCAACGTCCTGACTTTC.